The next 25 T cell receptor beta chains were all read from a single sample in a study of shared clonotypes between healthy human individuals. Here immunoSEQ multiplex PCR was the method, and the copy in TCRdb shows in-frame clones only, minus some. This sample yields hundreds of thousands of clones, of which 75% to 80% are seen a single time; about 12% belongs to the top ten. The sample taken for sequencing was PBMCs. The receptors here all came from a middle-aged woman in good health. Some clones in this sample may be carry-over from other donors' samples.

V is TRBV6-1 and J is TRBJ1-2; D uncertain. The CDR3 runs 15 residues. Per germline, CDR1 MNHNS and CDR2 SASEGT. V was pared by 0 bases and J by 8 bases, with 16 bases between. The CDR3 nucleotides are TGTGCCAGCAGTGAAGCGCCATTCCTCGGTTGGGGCTACACCTTC. Protein product: CASSEAPFLGWGYTF.

The V and J genes are TRBV27 and TRBJ1-1; possible D gene TRBD1, 6 bases. The CDR3 sequence is 16 residues long. Germline V gene sequence: CDR1 MNHEY, CDR2 SMNVEV (reference sequence). V was trimmed by 6 bases and J by 5 bases, leaving 22 bases between them. The CDR3 sequence: CASSLRGGIGATEAFF. The CDR3 DNA reads TGTGCCAGCAGCCTGAGGGGGGGAATTGGGGCTACTGAAGCTTTCTTT.

This chain joins TRBV27 and TRBJ2-5, with 10 bases fitting TRBD2. Per germline, CDR1 MNHEY and CDR2 SMNVEV (reference sequence). The CDR3 spans 16 residues. Trimming at V came to 4 bases and at J to 5 bases, leaving 10 bases not matched to a gene. The CDR3: CASSSNLAGVKETQYF. CDR3 sequence (DNA): TGTGCCAGCAGTTCCAACCTAGCGGGAGTAAAGGAGACCCAGTACTTC.

This clone has a handful of counts. A much larger clone lies a single base off, so this may be a read error. This rearrangement joins TRBV28 to TRBJ2-7; a possible D gene is TRBD1 (5 bases). V gave up 6 bases and J gave up 3 bases, with 9 bases separating them. Germline V gene lookup returns CDR1 MDHEN and CDR2 SYDVKM. The CDR3 is 12 amino acids. The CDR3 nucleotides are TGTGCCAGCAGCCAAGACAGCTACGAGCAGTACTTC. It encodes CASSQDSYEQYF.

This clone was found a few times. The chain couples TRBV7-9 to TRBJ2-1, with a tentative D call TRBD1 (6 bases). Germline CDR1 SEHNR, CDR2 FQNEAQ (reference sequence). V lost 5 bases, J lost 5 bases, and 16 bases lay in between. CDR3 length: 15 residues. The CDR3 coding sequence is TGTGCCAGCAGCCGACCAGGGGCCACGCACAATGAGCAGTTCTTC. Translated, it gives CASSRPGATHNEQFF.

The chain carries TRBV5-4 and TRBJ2-1; TRBD1 aligns across 9 bases. CDR1 SGHNT and CDR2 YYREEE come from the germline V gene (reference sequence). CDR3 length equals 15 residues. With V trimmed by 1 base and J by 6 bases, 5 bases remained unmatched. CDR3: CASSLIGGQGNEQFF. For the CDR3, the DNA is TGTGCCAGCAGCTTGATAGGGGGACAGGGCAATGAGCAGTTCTTC.

The gene calls are TRBV20-1 and TRBJ1-1; unclear D gene. Germline-derived CDR1 and CDR2 are DFQATT and SNEGSKA (reference sequence). The V end was cut by 2 bases, the J end by 11 bases, with 9 bases between. The CDR3 totals 10 residues. CDR3 protein: CSARYGVAFF. CDR3 in DNA: TGCAGTGCTAGATATGGTGTTGCTTTCTTT.

This chain links TRBV2 with TRBJ2-7; maybe TRBD2 (6 bases). CDR3 size: 14 residues. Between the trimmed V and J ends, which lost 0 bases and 2 bases, there was a span of 8 bases. Germline CDR1 and CDR2: SNHLY and FYNNEI. CDR3 in amino acids: CASSEAGRAYEQYF. In DNA form, the CDR3 reads TGTGCCAGCAGTGAAGCCGGGAGAGCCTACGAGCAGTACTTC.

Worth noting for this clone: Other DNA sequences in this specimen translate into the identical CDR3. The CDR3 spells CASSPPGGLNYGYTF. CDR3 in DNA: TGTGCCAGCTCACCTCCGGGAGGGTTAAACTATGGCTACACCTTC. The chain carries TRBV18 and TRBJ1-2; D not certain. Trimming removed 3 bases at V and 2 bases at J, with 13 bases between. The CDR3 totals 15 residues. From germline, CDR1 is KGHSH and CDR2 LQKENI.

The rearrangement joins TRBV28 to TRBJ2-3; 7 bases agree with TRBD2. Losses at the gene ends were 1 base for V and 0 bases for J; bases not matched to a gene: 4. The V gene's germline CDR1 is MDHEN and CDR2 SYDVKM. The CDR3 consists of 16 residues. CDR3 nucleotides: TGTGCCAGCAGTTTATTGGGTAGCGGGAGCACAGATACGCAGTATTTT. Protein sequence: CASSLLGSGSTDTQYF.

In the case of this clone: This likely reflects a read error, since a far larger clone is one base away. The genes are TRBV30 and TRBJ2-5; TRBD1 or TRBD2 may be the D gene (5 bases each). This CDR3 is 13 amino acids long. The germline V gene has CDR1 GTSNPN and CDR2 SVGIG (reference sequence). For the CDR3, the DNA is TGTGCCTGGAGTGTACTGCAGGGTGGGACCCGGTACTTC. It is translated as CAWSVLQGGTRYF. The full variable domain, its missing parts supplied by reference TRBV30 and TRBJ2-5, is SQTIHQWPATLVQPVGSPLSLECTVEGTSNPNLYWYRQAAGRGLQLLFYSVGIGQISSEVPQNLSASRPQDRQFILSSKKLLLSDSGFYLCAWSVLQGGTRYFGPGTRLLVL.

This chain uses TRBV5-1 with TRBJ2-7, with 8 nucleotides matching TRBD1. CDR3 length equals 16 residues. Germline V gene lookup returns CDR1 SGHRS and CDR2 YFSETQ. V was pared by 0 bases and J by 0 bases, with 5 bases of the junction left unmatched. The CDR3 spells CASSLGATGGSYEQYF. Written as DNA, the CDR3 is TGCGCCAGCAGCTTGGGGGCCACAGGGGGCTCCTACGAGCAGTACTTC.

The V call is TRBV19, the J call TRBJ2-7; the match to TRBD2 covers 8 bases. This CDR3 spans 14 amino acids. After removal of 5 bases from V and 2 bases from J, the junction contained 5 bases not matched to a gene. The V gene's germline CDR1 is LNHDA and CDR2 SQIVND (reference sequence). Written as DNA, the CDR3 is TGTGCCAGTAGTCCCCGGGAGGGGCCCTACGAGCAGTACTTC. Residues: CASSPREGPYEQYF.

Points on this clone: This probably arose from a read error, given a far larger clone one base away. V usage is TRBV7-2 and J usage is TRBJ1-5; 8 bases are shared with TRBD1. Germline V gene lookup returns CDR1 SGHTA and CDR2 FQGNSA. The CDR3 has 17 amino acids. CDR3 in amino acids: CASSLVAGGSSNQSQHF. CDR3 DNA: TGTGCCAGCAGCTTAGTAGCAGGGGGCAGTAGCAATCAGTCCCAGCATTTT. The variable domain in full, with the rest retrieved from reference TRBV7-2 and TRBJ1-5, is GAGVSQSPSNKVTEKGKDVELRCDPISGHTALYWYRQSLGQGLEFLIYFQGNSAPDKSGLPSDRFSAERTGGSVSTLTIQRTQQEDSAVYLCASSLVAGGSSNQSQHFGDGTRLSIL.

V gene TRBV15 combines with J gene TRBJ1-1; no definite D call. Germline V CDR1 and CDR2: LNHNV, YYDKDF (reference sequence). Between the trimmed V and J ends, which lost 0 bases and 7 bases, there was a span of 12 bases. The CDR3 sequence is 14 residues long. CDR3 amino acids: CATSRDKRNLEAFF. The CDR3 DNA reads TGTGCCACCAGCAGAGATAAGCGCAACCTTGAAGCTTTCTTT. Full variable domain (rest looked up from reference TRBV15 and TRBJ1-1): DAMVIQNPRYQVTQFGKPVTLSCSQTLNHNVMYWYQQKSSQAPKLLFHYYDKDFNNEADTPDNFQSRRPNTSFCFLDIRSPGLGDTAMYLCATSRDKRNLEAFFGQGTRLTVV.

As regards this clone: The junction differs from germline at one of its ends, possibly a read error. The chain recombines TRBV2 with TRBJ1-1; a possible D gene is TRBD1 (5 bases). In germline, CDR1 is SNHLY, CDR2 FYNNEI. The CDR3 consists of 15 residues. CDR3 residues: CASSQAGLTNTEAFF. DNA for the CDR3: TGTGCCAGCAGTCAAGCGGGGCTAACAAACACTGAAGCTTTCTTT.

This clone was observed a single time. The gene calls are TRBV5-1 and TRBJ2-7; 8 bases match TRBD1. The germline gives CDR1 SGHRS, CDR2 YFSETQ. J was trimmed by 7 bases and V by 2 bases; bases with no gene match: 2. The CDR3 length is 12 residues. The CDR3 here is CASSFRGREQYF. CDR3 DNA: TGCGCCAGCAGCTTCAGGGGGCGGGAGCAGTACTTC. The full variable domain, rest sourced from reference TRBV5-1 and TRBJ2-7, is KAGVTQTPRYLIKTRGQQVTLSCSPISGHRSVSWYQQTPGQGLQFLFEYFSETQRNKGNFPGRFSGRQFSNSRSEMNVSTLELGDSALYLCASSFRGREQYFGPGTRLTVT.

The chain employs TRBV18 and TRBJ2-7; 8 nucleotides line up with TRBD1. The CDR3 is made up of 15 amino acids. The J segment lost 2 bases and the V segment lost 6 bases, leaving 9 bases of the junction unmatched. Germline CDR1 is KGHSH and CDR2 is LQKENI. The CDR3 DNA reads TGTGCCAGCTCTCAGCCCGGGACAGGTACCTACGAGCAGTACTTC. Translated: CASSQPGTGTYEQYF.

Worth noting for this clone: With a much larger clone just one base away, this may be a read error. The chain links TRBV4-3 to TRBJ2-2; D is possibly TRBD1 or TRBD2 (6 bases each). Germline CDR1 LGHNA, CDR2 YSLEER. There are 15 residues in the CDR3. The DNA of the CDR3 is TGCGCCCGCAGCCAAGAACGGGGGCCCCACGGGGAGCTGTTTTTT. This translates into CARSQERGPHGELFF.

As regards this clone: A far larger clone is one nucleotide away, so this likely arose from a read error. The sample holds other DNA sequences that translate to the same CDR3. This chain uses TRBV19 with TRBJ2-1, with 7 bases aligning to TRBD2. The germline CDR1 and CDR2 sequences are LNHDA and SQIVND (reference sequence). The CDR3 runs to 15 residues. V lost 6 bases and J lost 5; bases outside the gene matches: 10. This chain's CDR3 is CASSISTSANNEQFF. In DNA form, the CDR3 reads TGTGCCAGTAGCATCAGTACTAGCGCCAACAATGAGCAGTTCTTC.

This clone turned up a few times. The DNA of the CDR3 is TGTGCCAGCAGAAGCAGCCGGGCTCACTACGAGCAGTACTTC. This gives the protein CASRSSRAHYEQYF. The chain combines TRBV7-8 with TRBJ2-7; no definite D call. The V and J ends lost 6 bases and 3 bases respectively, with 15 bases between them. The CDR3 totals 14 residues. Germline CDR1 and CDR2: SGHVS and FQNEAQ.

The V gene is TRBV7-8, the J gene TRBJ2-3, with D perhaps TRBD1 (5 bases). With 5 bases removed from V and 4 bases from J, the gap between germline ends came to 13 bases. CDR1 SGHVS and CDR2 FQNEAQ come from the germline V gene. This CDR3 contains 14 residues. The CDR3 spells CASSPARVADTQYF. CDR3 in DNA: TGTGCCAGCAGCCCGGCCAGGGTCGCAGATACGCAGTATTTT.

This chain joins TRBV9 and TRBJ2-2, with TRBD1 matching 7 bases. J was trimmed by 1 base and V by 2 bases; bases with no gene match: 2. The CDR3 is made up of 15 amino acids. CDR1 SGDLS and CDR2 YYNGEE come from the germline V gene. CDR3 sequence reads: CASSVRDRNTGELFF. The CDR3 nucleotides read TGTGCCAGCAGCGTCCGGGACAGGAACACCGGGGAGCTGTTTTTT. Drawing the rest from reference TRBV9 and TRBJ2-2, the complete variable domain is DSGVTQTPKHLITATGQRVTLRCSPRSGDLSVYWYQQSLDQGLQFLIQYYNGEERAKGNILERFSAQQFPDLHSELNLSSLELGDSALYFCASSVRDRNTGELFFGEGSRLTVL.

The chain employs TRBV10-3 and TRBJ2-7, with 8 bases matching TRBD1. Per germline, CDR1 ENHRY and CDR2 SYGVKD. Trimming at V came to 3 bases and at J to 4 bases, leaving 8 bases not matched to a gene. CDR3 length equals 15 residues. In DNA form, the CDR3 reads TGTGCCATCAGTGATCCCGGGACAGGCCAATACGAGCAGTACTTC. Translation: CAISDPGTGQYEQYF.

The V and J genes are TRBV5-4 and TRBJ2-2; perhaps TRBD1 as D (5 bases). This CDR3 spans 15 amino acids. Trimming shortened V by 0 bases and J by 6 bases, and 12 bases separated the two germline ends. CDR1 is SGHNT, CDR2 YYREEE, per germline (reference sequence). CDR3 sequence: CASSLVQGNAGELFF. CDR3 nucleotide sequence: TGTGCCAGCAGCTTGGTCCAGGGTAACGCCGGGGAGCTGTTTTTT.